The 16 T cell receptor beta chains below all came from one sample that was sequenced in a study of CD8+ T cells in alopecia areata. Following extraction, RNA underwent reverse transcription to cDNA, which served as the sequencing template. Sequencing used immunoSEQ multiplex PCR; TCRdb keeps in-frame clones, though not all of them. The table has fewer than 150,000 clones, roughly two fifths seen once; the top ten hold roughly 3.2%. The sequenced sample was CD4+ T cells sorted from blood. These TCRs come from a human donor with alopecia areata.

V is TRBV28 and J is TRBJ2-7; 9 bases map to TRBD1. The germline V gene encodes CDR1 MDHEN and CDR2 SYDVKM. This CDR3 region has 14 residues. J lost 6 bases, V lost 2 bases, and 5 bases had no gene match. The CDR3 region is CASSLRDRVAEQYF. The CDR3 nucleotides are TGTGCCAGCAGTTTACGGGACAGGGTCGCCGAGCAGTACTTC.

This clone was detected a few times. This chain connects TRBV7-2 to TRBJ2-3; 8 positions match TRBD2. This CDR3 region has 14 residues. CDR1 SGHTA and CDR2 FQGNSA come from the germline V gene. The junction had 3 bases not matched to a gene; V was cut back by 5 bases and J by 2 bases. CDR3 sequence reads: CASSIGGATDTQYF. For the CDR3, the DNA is TGTGCCAGCAGCATCGGGGGGGCCACAGATACGCAGTATTTT.

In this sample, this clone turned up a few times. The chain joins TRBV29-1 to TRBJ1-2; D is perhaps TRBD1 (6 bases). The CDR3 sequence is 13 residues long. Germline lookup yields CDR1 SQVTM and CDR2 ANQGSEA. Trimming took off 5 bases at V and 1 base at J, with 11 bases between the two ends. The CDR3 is CSVLDRRNYGYTF. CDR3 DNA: TGCAGCGTTCTGGACAGACGTAACTATGGCTACACCTTC.

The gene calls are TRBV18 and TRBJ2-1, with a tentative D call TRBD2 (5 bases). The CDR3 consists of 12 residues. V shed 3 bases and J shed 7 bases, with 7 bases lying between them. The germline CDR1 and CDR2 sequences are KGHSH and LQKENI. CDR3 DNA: TGTGCCAGCTCACCCGGGGTGAATGAGCAGTTCTTC. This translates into CASSPGVNEQFF. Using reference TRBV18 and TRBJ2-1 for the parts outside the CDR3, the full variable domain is NAGVMQNPRHLVRRRGQEARLRCSPMKGHSHVYWYRQLPEEGLKFMVYLQKENIIDESGMPKERFSAEFPKEGPSILRIQQVVRGDSAAYFCASSPGVNEQFFGPGTRLTVL.

CDR3 bases: TGTGCCAGCAGTTTGGGCCAGGGGGGGACCGGGGAGCTGTTTTTT. It translates to CASSLGQGGTGELFF. V usage is TRBV6-6 and J usage is TRBJ2-2, with D perhaps being TRBD1 or TRBD2 (7 bases each). The CDR3 loop spans 15 amino acids. Germline values: CDR1 MNHNY, CDR2 SVGAGI (reference sequence). The V end lost 4 bases, the J end lost 5 bases, and 14 bases lay between the germline ends.

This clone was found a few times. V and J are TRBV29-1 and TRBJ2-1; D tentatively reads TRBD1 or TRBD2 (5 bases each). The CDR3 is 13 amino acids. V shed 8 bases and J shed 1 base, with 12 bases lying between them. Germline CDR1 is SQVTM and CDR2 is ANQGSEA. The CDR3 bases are TGCAGCCCCCCAGGGACGTCCTACAATGAGCAGTTCTTC. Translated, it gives CSPPGTSYNEQFF.

CDR3 residues: CASTPGSSRLETQYF. The DNA for the CDR3 is TGTGCCAGCACTCCGGGCTCTTCCCGTTTGGAGACCCAGTACTTC. The chain employs TRBV7-2 and TRBJ2-5; D remains unclear. CDR3 size: 15 residues. Germline V lookup: CDR1 SGHTA, CDR2 FQGNSA. V was shortened by 7 bases and J by 5 bases, with 20 bases between the two germline ends.

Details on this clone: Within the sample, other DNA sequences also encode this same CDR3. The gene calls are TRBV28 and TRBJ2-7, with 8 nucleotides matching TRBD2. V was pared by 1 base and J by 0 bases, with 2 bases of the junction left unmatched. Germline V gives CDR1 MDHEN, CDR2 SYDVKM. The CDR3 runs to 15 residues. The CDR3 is CASSLSTSGSYEQYF. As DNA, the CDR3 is TGTGCCAGCAGTTTATCAACTAGCGGCTCCTACGAGCAGTACTTC. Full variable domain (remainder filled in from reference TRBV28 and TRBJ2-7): DVKVTQSSRYLVKRTGEKVFLECVQDMDHENMFWYRQDPGLGLRLIYFSYDVKMKEKGDIPEGYSVSREKKERFSLILESASTNQTSMYLCASSLSTSGSYEQYFGPGTRLTVT.

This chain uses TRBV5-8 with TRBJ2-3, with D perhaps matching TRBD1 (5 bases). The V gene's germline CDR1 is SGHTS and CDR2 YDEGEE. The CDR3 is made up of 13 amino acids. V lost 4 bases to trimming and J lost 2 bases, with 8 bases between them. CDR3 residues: CASSRQLTDTQYF. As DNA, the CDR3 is TGTGCCAGCAGCCGACAGCTCACAGATACGCAGTATTTT.

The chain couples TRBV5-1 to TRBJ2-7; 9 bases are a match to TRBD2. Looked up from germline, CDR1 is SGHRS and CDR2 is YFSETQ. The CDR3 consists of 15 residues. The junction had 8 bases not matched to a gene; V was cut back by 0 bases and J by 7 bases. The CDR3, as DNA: TGCGCCAGCAGCTTGGGGTCTCAAGCGGGAGGAGAGCAGTACTTC. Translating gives CASSLGSQAGGEQYF.

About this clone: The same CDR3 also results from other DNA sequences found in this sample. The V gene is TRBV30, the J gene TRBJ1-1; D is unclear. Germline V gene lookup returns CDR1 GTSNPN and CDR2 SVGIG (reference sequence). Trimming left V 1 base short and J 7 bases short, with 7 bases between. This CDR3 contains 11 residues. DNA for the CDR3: TGTGCCTGGAGTGCCGGGGTTGAAGCTTTCTTT. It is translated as CAWSAGVEAFF.

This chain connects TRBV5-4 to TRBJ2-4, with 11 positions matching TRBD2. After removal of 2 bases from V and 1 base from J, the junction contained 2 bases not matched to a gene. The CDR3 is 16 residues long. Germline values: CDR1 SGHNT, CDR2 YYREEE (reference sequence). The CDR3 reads CASSFTSGSAKNIQYF. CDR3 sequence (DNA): TGTGCCAGCAGCTTCACTAGCGGGAGCGCCAAAAACATTCAGTACTTC.

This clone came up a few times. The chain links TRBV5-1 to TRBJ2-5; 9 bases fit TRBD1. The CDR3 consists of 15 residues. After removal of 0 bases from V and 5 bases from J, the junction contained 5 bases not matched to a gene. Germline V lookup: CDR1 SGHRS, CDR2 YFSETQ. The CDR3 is CASSLGRTGVETQYF. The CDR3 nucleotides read TGCGCCAGCAGCTTGGGCAGGACAGGGGTGGAGACCCAGTACTTC.

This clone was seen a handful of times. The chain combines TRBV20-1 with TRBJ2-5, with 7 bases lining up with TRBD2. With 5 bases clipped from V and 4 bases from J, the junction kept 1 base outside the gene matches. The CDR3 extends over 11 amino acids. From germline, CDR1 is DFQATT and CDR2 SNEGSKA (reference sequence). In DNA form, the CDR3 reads TGCAGTGCTTGGGGGGGAGAGACCCAGTACTTC. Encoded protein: CSAWGGETQYF.

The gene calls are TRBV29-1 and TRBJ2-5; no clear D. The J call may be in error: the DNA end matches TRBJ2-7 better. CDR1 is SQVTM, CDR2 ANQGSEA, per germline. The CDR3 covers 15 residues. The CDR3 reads CSTLRDFSPAYEQYF. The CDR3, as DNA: TGCAGCACCCTGAGAGACTTCAGCCCCGCCTACGAGCAGTACTTC.

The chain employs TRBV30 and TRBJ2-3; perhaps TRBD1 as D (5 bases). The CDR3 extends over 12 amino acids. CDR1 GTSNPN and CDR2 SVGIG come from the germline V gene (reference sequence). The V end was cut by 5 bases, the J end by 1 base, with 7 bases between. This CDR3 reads CAWEGGTDTQYF. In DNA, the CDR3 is TGTGCCTGGGAAGGGGGCACAGATACGCAGTATTTT.